This TCR beta chain was captured by sequencing in a study of T cell responses to AZD1222 COVID-19 vaccine. The V end lost 3 bases, the J end lost 3 bases, and 19 bases lay between the germline ends. Germline V lookup: CDR1 SGHDT, CDR2 YYEEEE. The CDR3 sequence is 16 residues long. Sequencing was performed with immunoSEQ multiplex PCR; in TCRdb, only in-frame clones are kept and a portion is missing. The sample carries 100,000 to 140,000 clones, about 90% recorded once. The starting material was peripheral blood, obtained 28 days after the second AZD1222 dose. J is TRBJ2-7 and V is TRBV5-6, with a possible D match to TRBD2 (6 bases). The TCR sequence derives from an adult who received the AZD1222 COVID-19 vaccine. The CDR3, as DNA: TGTGCCAGCAGCTGGCTTTTTGGCGGGGAAAACTACGAGCAGTACTTC. Translated, it gives CASSWLFGGENYEQYF.